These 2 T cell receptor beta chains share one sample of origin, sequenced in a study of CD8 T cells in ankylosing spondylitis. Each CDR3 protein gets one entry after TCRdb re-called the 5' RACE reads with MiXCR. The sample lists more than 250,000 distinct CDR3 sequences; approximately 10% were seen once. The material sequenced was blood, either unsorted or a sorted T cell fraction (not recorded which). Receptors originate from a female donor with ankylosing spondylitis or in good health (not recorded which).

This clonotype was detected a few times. CDR3 sequence (DNA): TGTGCTAGTGGTGAGGGGGAGGCCCAAGAGACCCAGTACTTC. This gives the protein CASGEGEAQETQYF. This sequence joins TRBV12-5 and TRBJ2-5; either TRBD1 or TRBD2 may supply D (6 bases each). The CDR3 covers 14 residues. Germline V CDR1 and CDR2: LGHNT, FRNRAP. Trimming left V 5 bases short and J 1 base short, with 11 bases between.

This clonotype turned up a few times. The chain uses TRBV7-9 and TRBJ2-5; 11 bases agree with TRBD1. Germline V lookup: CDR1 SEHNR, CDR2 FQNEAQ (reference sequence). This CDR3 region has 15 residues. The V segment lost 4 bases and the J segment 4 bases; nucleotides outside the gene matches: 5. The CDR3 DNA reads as TGTGCCAGCAGCTCCGGGACAGGGGGAAGAGAGACCCAGTACTTC. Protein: CASSSGTGGRETQYF.